This entry is about one T cell receptor beta chain. Per the study methods: Counts of nucleated cells, estimated from reference gene primer amplification, were obtained. Profiling relied on immunoSEQ multiplex PCR, and the TCRdb table lists in-frame clones only, not all of them. From that table come the V and J calls and clone size; the DNA was used to work out D and trimming. The table lists 310,000 or so clones, 80% to 90% of them singletons. Trimming left V 6 bases short and J 5 bases short, with 20 bases between. CDR3 length: 15 residues. CDR1 and CDR2 (germline): SGHTA, FQGNSA. The sample belongs to a study of blood T cell repertoires in COVID-19. The study recruited people aged roughly 18 to 89 years across 24 US areas. Membership in each cohort depended on participant-reported clinical history.

Material: PBMCs or T cells enriched from blood (not recorded which). The chain carries TRBV7-2 and TRBJ2-7; D call uncertain. This TCR was recovered from a woman aged 18-30 years who had recovered from COVID-19. DNA for the CDR3: TGTGCCAGCAGGCTCCAACCAGGATTTATGAACGAGCAGTACTTC. Protein product: CASRLQPGFMNEQYF.